These 14 T cell receptor beta chains originate from one sample sequenced in a study of T cells in Graves' hyperthyroidism and ophthalmopathy. Amplified TCR beta CDR3 regions derived from RNA transcripts. Initially, a first-round RT-PCR of the TCR CDR3 employed the HTBI primer set. Using its own MiXCR run on the multiplex PCR reads, TCRdb lists one record per CDR3 protein. The sample has around 500,000 distinct CDR3 sequences, about 15% seen once. Sample: blood. Receptors originate from a woman between 25 and 40 years old with Graves' ophthalmopathy.

The chain employs TRBV18 and TRBJ2-3, with 13 nucleotides matching TRBD2. This CDR3 has 15 amino acids. With 6 bases clipped from V and 6 bases from J, the junction kept 6 bases outside the gene matches. Germline lookup yields CDR1 KGHSH and CDR2 LQKENI. CDR3 DNA: TGTGCCAGCTCTCCCGGGACTAGCGGGATTGATACGCAGTATTTT. This encodes CASSPGTSGIDTQYF.

In its sample, this clonotype was seen many times. This sequence joins TRBV20-1 and TRBJ1-1; the D is unclear. V was pared by 6 bases and J by 11 bases, with 16 bases between. The CDR3 is 11 residues long. Germline V gene lookup returns CDR1 DFQATT and CDR2 SNEGSKA (reference sequence). The CDR3 reads CSAPNRQQAFF. CDR3 nucleotide sequence: TGCAGTGCGCCAAACCGTCAACAGGCTTTCTTT.

This clonotype was observed a single time. Just one base apart from a much larger clone, this may be a read error. The V and J genes are TRBV20-1 and TRBJ2-5; TRBD2 agrees at 9 bases. Germline trimming cut 7 bases from V and 5 bases from J; bases unmatched to any gene: 8. Germline V gene sequence: CDR1 DFQATT, CDR2 SNEGSKA (reference sequence). The CDR3 has 13 amino acids. CDR3 in amino acids: CSGERGAPETQYF. DNA of the CDR3: TGCAGTGGGGAGCGGGGGGCACCGGAGACCCAGTACTTC.

This clonotype has a handful of counts. The rearrangement joins TRBV20-1 to TRBJ2-1; D remains unclear. Germline values: CDR1 DFQATT, CDR2 SNEGSKA (reference sequence). The V gene lost 0 bases and the J gene lost 9 bases, with 9 bases spanning the gap. This CDR3 comprises 12 residues. CDR3 sequence reads: CSARELLSEQFF. CDR3 nucleotide sequence: TGCAGTGCTAGAGAACTCTTAAGTGAGCAGTTCTTC.

The chain has TRBV2 and TRBJ2-5; TRBD1 agrees at 7 bases. The CDR3 is 15 residues long. Germline V gives CDR1 SNHLY, CDR2 FYNNEI. J lost 5 bases, V lost 2 bases, and 8 bases had no gene match. CDR3 DNA: TGTGCCAGCAGTGAAAGGGTGACAGGGCACGAGACCCAGTACTTC. Translation: CASSERVTGHETQYF.

The chain has TRBV2 and TRBJ2-2; TRBD1 matches at 10 bases. V gave up 4 bases and J gave up 5 bases; unmatched junction bases: 7. Germline V gene data show CDR1 as SNHLY and CDR2 as FYNNEI. The length of the CDR3 is 16 residues. The CDR3 protein is CASSVRQGAKTGELFF. CDR3 DNA sequence: TGTGCCAGCAGTGTTAGACAGGGGGCCAAAACCGGGGAGCTGTTTTTT. Full variable domain (outside the CDR3, taken from reference TRBV2 and TRBJ2-2): EPEVTQTPSHQVTQMGQEVILRCVPISNHLYFYWYRQILGQKVEFLVSFYNNEISEKSEIFDDQFSVERPDGSNFTLKIRSTKLEDSAMYFCASSVRQGAKTGELFFGEGSRLTVL.

Many counts were recorded for this clonotype. The CDR3 sequence is CASSPSGGLADASTDTQYF. DNA for the CDR3: TGTGCCAGCAGTCCTAGTGGAGGACTAGCGGACGCTAGCACAGATACGCAGTATTTT. The chain is built from TRBV12-3 or TRBV12-4 and TRBJ2-3; TRBD2 aligns across 10 bases. J was trimmed by 0 bases and V by 5 bases; bases with no gene match: 14. This CDR3 is built from 19 residues.

This clonotype was observed many times. J is TRBJ2-1 and V is TRBV12-3 or TRBV12-4, with D maybe TRBD2 (5 bases). V was trimmed by 5 bases and J by 3 bases, leaving 11 bases between them. This CDR3 is built from 14 residues. CDR3 residues: CASSGSGYYNEQFF. The CDR3 bases are TGTGCCAGCAGTGGCTCGGGGTACTACAATGAGCAGTTCTTC.

The rearrangement joins TRBV6-1 to TRBJ2-7; TRBD1 might be the D (6 bases). Trimming removed 6 bases from V and 2 bases from J, with 17 bases in between. CDR3 length: 15 residues. The germline CDR1 and CDR2 sequences are MNHNS and SASEGT. The CDR3 region is CASRPTGTKAYEQYF. The CDR3 nucleotides are TGTGCCAGCAGGCCGACCGGGACAAAGGCCTACGAGCAGTACTTC.

V gene TRBV27 combines with J gene TRBJ2-7; a weak D match, TRBD2 (6 bases). Trimming removed 7 bases from V and 5 bases from J, with 15 bases in between. The CDR3 sequence is 13 residues long. CDR1 and CDR2 (germline): MNHEY, SMNVEV (reference sequence). The CDR3 is CASKTRETDEQYF. CDR3 sequence (DNA): TGTGCCAGCAAGACCCGGGAGACTGACGAGCAGTACTTC.

The rearrangement joins TRBV7-9 to TRBJ2-7; TRBD2 aligns across 11 bases. The CDR3 sequence is 17 residues long. With V trimmed by 1 base and J by 1 base, 6 bases remained unmatched. Germline CDR1 reads SEHNR; CDR2 reads FQNEAQ (reference sequence). The chain's CDR3 is CASSLGALAGGSYEQYF. DNA of the CDR3: TGTGCCAGCAGCTTAGGGGCCCTAGCGGGAGGTTCCTACGAGCAGTACTTC.

The table lists this clonotype with a few counts. The chain uses TRBV6-1 and TRBJ1-5; D uncertain. The V gene lost 8 bases and the J gene lost 0 bases, with 14 bases spanning the gap. From germline, CDR1 is MNHNS and CDR2 SASEGT. There are 15 residues in the CDR3. The CDR3 reads CASANPGSSNQPQHF. CDR3 nucleotides: TGTGCCAGCGCGAACCCGGGTTCTAGCAATCAGCCCCAGCATTTT.

At least ten counts were recorded for this clonotype. The chain employs TRBV11-2 and TRBJ2-7, with 8 positions matching TRBD2. CDR1 and CDR2 (germline): SGHAT, FQNNGV. V lost 3 bases and J lost 4; bases outside the gene matches: 5. The CDR3 totals 14 residues. The CDR3 DNA reads as TGTGCCAGCAGCTTTGAGCCTAGCGGGTACGAGCAGTACTTC. Translated: CASSFEPSGYEQYF.

This clonotype has a handful of counts. The chain has TRBV5-4 and TRBJ2-1; D possibly uses TRBD1 or TRBD2 (5 bases each). CDR3 size: 15 residues. CDR1 is SGHNT and CDR2 is YYREEE in the germline V gene (reference sequence). The ends were cut back, 1 base at V and 4 bases at J, with 12 bases in the middle. The CDR3 DNA sequence: TGTGCCAGCAGCTTGAGGGACCCCGGATACAATGAGCAGTTCTTC. Residues: CASSLRDPGYNEQFF. Looking up the rest from reference TRBV5-4 and TRBJ2-1 gives the full variable domain: ETGVTQSPTHLIKTRGQQVTLRCSSQSGHNTVSWYQQALGQGPQFIFQYYREEENGRGNFPPRFSGLQFPNYSSELNVNALELDDSALYLCASSLRDPGYNEQFFGPGTRLTVL.